In its sample, the clone carrying this T cell receptor beta chain was seen a few times. This sample was taken from a study of T cell changes during pregnancy in multiple sclerosis. Per the germline V gene, CDR1 is SGHDT and CDR2 is YYEEEE. Trimming cost V 4 bases and J 4 bases; bases outside gene matches: 8. The CDR3 runs 15 residues. Repertoires were generated with immunoSEQ multiplex PCR, while TCRdb's copy carries only in-frame clones and drops some. The sample has 60,000 to 65,000 clones; roughly 92% are singletons. The starting material was peripheral blood, obtained in the second trimester of pregnancy. This chain uses TRBV5-6 with TRBJ2-1, with TRBD2 matching over 7 bases. The sequence came from a female donor with multiple sclerosis, enrolled in a pregnancy study. CDR3 bases: TGTGCCAGCAGCCTCCGGGGGACTACATACAATGAGCAGTTCTTC. Its protein is CASSLRGTTYNEQFF.